This TCR beta chain was sequenced in a study of cytomegalovirus exposure and HLA in healthy donors (dated by TCRdb to 2015 to 2018). The study in broad terms: According to an earlier analysis of around 600 of the donors, about 179 million T cells yielded 100 million or so unique TCR beta sequences and approximately 280 Gb of sequence data. Across some 400 genotyped donors of the cohort, an average of roughly 230,000 unique TCR beta nucleotide sequences per donor were sequenced, and approximately 19% of those sequences were non-productive. All discovery cohort repertoires had been generated on a single sequencing platform. The later analysis used no new phenotypic data to find candidate immune exposures, relying instead on TCR beta sequences and their occurrence across donors. Using immunosequencing, the study profiled T cell repertoires from around 680 subjects and related those repertoires to cytomegalovirus serostatus. Of the 398 genotyped donors, approximately 80% were placed in the genetic ancestry cluster associated with self-reported Caucasian donors. A separate validation cohort of over a hundred different subjects was used in addition to the 666-subject first cohort. A later analysis re-analyzed previously published TCR beta repertoires from about 730 donors and added high-resolution HLA genotyping to study TCR occurrence patterns. Donor age, sex, ethnicity and CMV serostatus were compiled together with the repertoire data. An early release covering 550 to 650 HLA-typed donors comprised approximately 300 gigabases of sequencing data and approximately 85 million unique TCR sequences. The number of donors typed differed by locus, with about 629-630 for A, B, C, DRB1 and DQB1, around 520 for DQA1, over 600 for DPA1, and over 400 for DPB1. To decide whether each TCR beta V gene segment behaved as functional or pseudogenic, an earlier analysis of 587 of the donors relied on high-throughput TCR beta sequencing. The aim of the study was to test whether cataloging public T cell receptors could identify signatures of past pathogen exposure. A later genetic analysis used genome-wide SNP genotypes for about 60% of the roughly 700 donors, treating that subset as a discovery cohort. HLA typing included class I and class II loci at four-digit resolution. High-throughput TCR immunosequencing, statistical association of individual TCRs with disease status, and machine learning were combined to predict cytomegalovirus infection status. Several DR-DQ haplotypes were treated as single units for association and clustering because of strong linkage in the cohort.

Paper-wide results and their limitations: Roughly 15 rarely observed V segments, including chromosome 9 orphons, were excluded from the earlier analysis of a few hundred of the donors because counts were too low. A group of highly shared sequence variants was considered likely to be a technical artifact of the sequencing pipeline. When HLA alleles, especially DR and DQ, strongly co-occurred, TCR associations were difficult to assign to individual alleles. Because HLA typing was unavailable for some donors at each locus, only the typed subset was used in association tests. At a false discovery rate of 0.05, a later analysis linked around 17,000 TCR beta sequences to specific HLA alleles. A total of 150 or so TCR beta chains were listed by the study as associated with cytomegalovirus. In a later analysis, most CMV-associated TCR beta chains were found to appear HLA-restricted, with HLA associations seemingly driven largely by CMV exposure. Most TCR sequences were seen in very few donors, while some public TCRs were found in many individuals. A further reported finding was that TCR beta sequences accurately predicted the HLA-A and HLA-B alleles for most subjects in the first cohort. A later analysis found that TCR association rates varied across HLA loci, with DRB1 alleles showing the most associated TCRs and HLA-C alleles the fewest. Immune exposure information for the cohort was limited to CMV serostatus. Several of the top co-occurrence clusters appeared to be linked to parvovirus B19, influenza, CMV and Epstein-Barr virus, according to a later analysis. In an earlier analysis of more than 450 of the donors, most TCR beta V segments were observed in productive rearrangements about 90% or about 30% of the time, broadly matching IMGT annotations. In vitro tests confirmed that a few of the cytomegalovirus-associated TCR beta chains recognize cytomegalovirus antigens. The authors suggested that the approach could potentially be generalized to other disease states and immunological phenotypes. Compared with the roughly 670-donor mean, donors in an Asian-associated ancestry cluster had fewer N-insertions in productive TCRs, according to a later genetic analysis. In a later genetic analysis, a missense DCLRE1C variant was associated with V-gene and J-gene trimming of TCR beta chains, and the association was replicated in an independent cohort. The presence/absence analyses assumed that sequencing depth was roughly uniform across donors, and that assumption may not be true. The cohort was sequenced for TCR beta chains only, and without alpha or paired-chain data the features that could be detected were limited. Correlated functional status among segregating V segments might be attributable to linkage disequilibrium, but an unknown experimental factor could not be ruled out. In a later analysis, HLA-associated TCR beta chains were found to be more clonally expanded and to have lower generation probabilities than equally common non-associated chains. The classifier was reported to diagnose cytomegalovirus status with high specificity and sensitivity in both the original cohort and the validation cohort.

The cohort was made up of around 720 healthy bone marrow donors. At the time of sampling, all cohort members were nominally healthy, though unrecorded immune exposures were likely present. The donor was CMV seronegative and belonged to the group of over 350 seronegative cohort members. Each donor provided a peripheral blood sample, and peripheral blood mononuclear cells were used for TCR beta sequencing. The Qiagen DNeasy Blood Extraction Kit was used to extract genomic DNA from the blood cell samples. Details on this clone: What this receptor recognizes is not known. The record has no base qualities; no much larger clone is one base away.

Libraries were built with the immunoSEQ multiplex PCR assay. A mixture of 60 forward primers for TCR Vbeta segments and 13 reverse primers for TCR Jbeta segments was used in the multiplex PCR. A multiplex PCR assay on genomic DNA amplified the CDR3 region of rearranged TCR beta genes. Amplified TCR beta libraries were sequenced as 87-base-pair reads on the Illumina HiSeq System. The source study handled its data this way. Across the 500 to 850 repertoires, a later analysis counted approximately 83 million unique TCR beta chains, roughly 11 million of which were shared by at least two donors. Raw reads were error-corrected and collapsed into unique sequences by a nearest-neighbor algorithm in which closely related sequences were merged to remove PCR and sequencing errors. V, D and J gene segments were assigned by aligning CDR3 sequences to IMGT reference sequences. Each retained sequence needed at least a six-nucleotide match to both a V gene segment and a J gene segment. A rearrangement was called productive if the CDR3 had no stop codons and remained in frame with V and J, and every other rearrangement was called non-productive. CDR3 was defined according to IMGT convention as the region running from the second conserved V-encoded cysteine to the conserved J-encoded phenylalanine. Sequences without an unambiguous match to a single V gene segment were excluded from the earlier analysis of about 640 of the donors. In an earlier analysis of 587 of the donors, V segments were called functional above 56.7% productive rearrangements and were called segregating when the between-donor standard deviation exceeded 5%. A statistical classification framework was built to diagnose cytomegalovirus status from the catalog of TCR beta chain sequences. V and J gene assignment, in a later analysis, came from comparing TCR nucleotide sequences with IMGT/GENE-DB human TR gene sequences. A later analysis assigned CDR3 sequences and most-parsimonious VDJ recombination scenarios with the TCRdist pipeline. In a later analysis, every TCR beta chain was defined by the combination of its CDR3 amino acid sequence and its V-gene family, and reads without a unique V-gene family were dropped. In a later analysis, approximately 590 highly shared, low-generation-probability nucleotide sequences were removed to address suspected cross-contamination and a sequencing artifact. In a later analysis, a clonal expansion index was calculated for each public chain from normalized within-repertoire ranks of inferred template counts. In a later analysis, generation probabilities were computed using a VDJ recombination model fitted to out-of-frame rearrangements, and the results were checked against IGoR. In a later analysis, TCR-TCR, TCR-HLA and TCR-CMV co-occurrence was scored with hypergeometric tests, and a repertoire-size bias correction was applied to TCR pairs. False discovery rates were estimated in a later analysis by permuting HLA or CMV assignments 20 times. In a later analysis, co-occurring TCRs were grouped using DBSCAN, and TCRdist sequence similarity was added for clustering within HLA-allele-positive subsets. Co-occurrence clustering excluded repertoires with fewer than 30,000 or more than 120,000 public chains, plus five with anomalous nucleotide sharing. What TCRdb holds here is the immuneACCESS table cut down to in-frame rearrangements. Part of the clones is not present; checked against another copy, under half of the missing clones reflect an unresolved V gene, and the others are unexplained. D and trimming were read from the DNA, whereas the V and J calls and clone size are those reported in that table. Counted in this sample were about 90,000 clones; about 67% of them appeared once. About 2% of the sample goes to the ten largest clones.

This TCR derives from a man younger than 40 in good health and CMV-seronegative. The sample was PBMCs.

The CDR3 protein sequence reads: CASSRKGGTDTQYF. The DNA sequence is TGCGCCAGCAGCCGGAAGGGAGGCACAGATACGCAGTATTTT. Recombination connected TRBV10-1 to TRBJ2-3; perhaps TRBD2 is the D gene, with 5 bases matching. The CDR3 spans 14 residues, from the cysteine through the phenylalanine. Just the 42-base CDR3 DNA is kept, in frame starting at base 1. As encoded in the germline V gene (reference sequence), CDR1 is WNHNN while CDR2 is SYGVQD. V and J lose 6 bases and 1 base, and a span of 11 bases separates them.